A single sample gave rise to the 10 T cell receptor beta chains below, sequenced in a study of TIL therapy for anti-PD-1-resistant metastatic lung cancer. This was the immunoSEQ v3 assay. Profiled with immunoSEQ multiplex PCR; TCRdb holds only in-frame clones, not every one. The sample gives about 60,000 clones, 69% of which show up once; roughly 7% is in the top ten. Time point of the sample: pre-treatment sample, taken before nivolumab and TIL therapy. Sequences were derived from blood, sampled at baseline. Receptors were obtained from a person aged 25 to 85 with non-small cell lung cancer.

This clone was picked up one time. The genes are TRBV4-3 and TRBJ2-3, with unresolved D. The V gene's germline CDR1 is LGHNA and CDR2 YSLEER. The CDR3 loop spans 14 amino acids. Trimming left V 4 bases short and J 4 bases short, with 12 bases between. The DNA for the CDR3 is TGCGCCAGCAGCCGCCTGGCCGACGCAGATACGCAGTATTTT. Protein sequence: CASSRLADADTQYF.

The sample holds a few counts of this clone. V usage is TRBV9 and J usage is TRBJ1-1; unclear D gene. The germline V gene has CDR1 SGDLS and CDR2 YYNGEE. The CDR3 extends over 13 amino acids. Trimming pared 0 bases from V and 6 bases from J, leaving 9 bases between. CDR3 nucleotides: TGTGCCAGCAGCGTAGAAGGGCTACCTGAAGCTTTCTTT. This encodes CASSVEGLPEAFF.

DNA for the CDR3: TGTGCCAGCAAGACGGACTCAAACTATGGCTACACCTTC. Protein sequence: CASKTDSNYGYTF. This chain connects TRBV2 to TRBJ1-2; D unclear. Germline V gives CDR1 SNHLY, CDR2 FYNNEI. V dropped 7 bases and J dropped 2 bases, with 11 bases sitting between them. This CDR3 spans 13 amino acids.

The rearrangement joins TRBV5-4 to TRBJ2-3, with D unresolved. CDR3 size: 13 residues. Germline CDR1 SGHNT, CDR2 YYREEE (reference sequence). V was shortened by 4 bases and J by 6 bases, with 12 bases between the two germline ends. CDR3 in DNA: TGTGCCAGCAGCCCTTCCGTCGGGGATACGCAGTATTTT. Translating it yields CASSPSVGDTQYF.

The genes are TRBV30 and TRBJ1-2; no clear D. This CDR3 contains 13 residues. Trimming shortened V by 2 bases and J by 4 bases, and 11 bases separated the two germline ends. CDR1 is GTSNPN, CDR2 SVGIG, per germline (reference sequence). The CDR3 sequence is CAWSPGSGYGYTF. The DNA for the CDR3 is TGTGCCTGGAGTCCGGGGTCGGGCTATGGCTACACCTTC.

Here the CDR3 reads CASSSRGGGVYEQFF. The DNA of the CDR3 is TGTGCCAGCAGCTCCCGGGGAGGGGGCGTCTATGAGCAGTTCTTC. The chain is built from TRBV11-3 and TRBJ2-1; D could derive from TRBD1 or TRBD2 (7 bases each). V was pared by 4 bases and J by 8 bases, with 18 bases between. Germline V CDR1 and CDR2: SGHNT, YENEEA. The CDR3 is 15 amino acids. The entire variable domain, with the rest obtained from reference TRBV11-3 and TRBJ2-1, is as follows: EAGVVQSPRYKIIEKKQPVAFWCNPISGHNTLYWYLQNLGQGPELLIRYENEEAVDDSQLPKDRFSAERLKGVDSTLKIQPAELGDSAVYLCASSSRGGGVYEQFFGPGTRLTVL.

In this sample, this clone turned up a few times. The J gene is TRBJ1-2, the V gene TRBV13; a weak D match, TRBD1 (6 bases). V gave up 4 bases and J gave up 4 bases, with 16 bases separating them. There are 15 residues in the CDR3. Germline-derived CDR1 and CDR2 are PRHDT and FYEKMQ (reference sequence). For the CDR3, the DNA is TGTGCCAGCAGCTACCCCGGGGGAGGGGGCTATGGCTACACCTTC. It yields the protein CASSYPGGGGYGYTF.

The CDR3 DNA reads as TGTGCCAGCAGTTCCCACCGGGGGGAGACCCAGTACTTC. Amino acid sequence: CASSSHRGETQYF. The chain combines TRBV28 with TRBJ2-5, with D possibly being TRBD2 (6 bases). The CDR3 has 13 amino acids. Germline values: CDR1 MDHEN, CDR2 SYDVKM. The germline V and J ends were trimmed by 4 bases and 5 bases, with 11 bases remaining between them.

The CDR3 loop reads CASILDPNTGELFF. CDR3 DNA: TGTGCCAGCATCTTGGACCCGAACACCGGGGAGCTGTTTTTT. The chain is built from TRBV11-2 and TRBJ2-2; D remains unclear. The germline CDR1 and CDR2 sequences are SGHAT and FQNNGV. Deletions cut 7 bases from V and 0 bases from J, with 9 bases between. The CDR3 is made up of 14 amino acids. Combining the CDR3 with reference TRBV11-2 and TRBJ2-2 gives the whole variable domain EAGVAQSPRYKIIEKRQSVAFWCNPISGHATLYWYQQILGQGPKLLIQFQNNGVVDDSQLPKDRFSAERLKGVDSTLKIQPAKLEDSAVYLCASILDPNTGELFFGEGSRLTVL.

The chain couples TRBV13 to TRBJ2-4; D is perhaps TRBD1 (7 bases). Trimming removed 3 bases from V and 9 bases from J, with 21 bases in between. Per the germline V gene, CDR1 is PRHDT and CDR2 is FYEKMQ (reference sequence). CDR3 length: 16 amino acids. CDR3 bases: TGTGCCAGCAGCTTTTGGTCGGAGGGGGCCGCCGGCATTCAGTACTTC. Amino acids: CASSFWSEGAAGIQYF.